This T cell receptor beta chain was found in a study of identical twins. In this sample, this clonotype turned up once. Its antigen is not identified. The V end was cut by 1 base, the J end by 2 bases, with 10 bases between. The length of the CDR3 is 14 residues. The V gene's germline CDR1 is DFQATT and CDR2 SNEGSKA (reference sequence). TCRdb independently ran MiXCR on the 5' RACE reads; one entry per CDR3 protein. The table shows 1.5 million to 2 million distinct CDR3 sequences, with around 33% occurring only once. Study conclusions and caveats: Clonotypes of the beta chain that were abundant in cord blood carried fewer insertions (memory repertoires showed none).

The sample comprised cord blood. This TCR derives from a newborn girl in good health. The genes are TRBV20-1 and TRBJ2-3; the D gene is possibly TRBD1 (5 bases). CDR3 region: CSARVLDNTDTQYF. The CDR3, as DNA: TGCAGTGCTAGAGTTCTGGACAACACAGATACGCAGTATTTT.